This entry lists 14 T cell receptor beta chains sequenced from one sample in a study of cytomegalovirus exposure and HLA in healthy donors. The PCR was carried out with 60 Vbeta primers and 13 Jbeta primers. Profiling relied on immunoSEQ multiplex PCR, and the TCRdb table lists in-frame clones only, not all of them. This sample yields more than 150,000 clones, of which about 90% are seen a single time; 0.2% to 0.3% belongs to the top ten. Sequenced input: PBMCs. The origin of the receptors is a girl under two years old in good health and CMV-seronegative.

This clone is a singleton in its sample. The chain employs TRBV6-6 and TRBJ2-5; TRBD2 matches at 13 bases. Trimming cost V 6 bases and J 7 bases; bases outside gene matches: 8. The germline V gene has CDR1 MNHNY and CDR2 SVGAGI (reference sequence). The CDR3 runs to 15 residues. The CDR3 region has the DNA TGTGCCAGCAGGGGGACTAGCGGGAAACCCGGGACCCAGTACTTC. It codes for CASRGTSGKPGTQYF.

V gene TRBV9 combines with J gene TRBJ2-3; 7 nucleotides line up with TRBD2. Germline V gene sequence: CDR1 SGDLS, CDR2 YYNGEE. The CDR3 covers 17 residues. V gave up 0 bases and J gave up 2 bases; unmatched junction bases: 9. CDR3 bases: TGTGCCAGCAGCGTAGGGACTAGTGATTACTTCACAGATACGCAGTATTTT. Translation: CASSVGTSDYFTDTQYF.

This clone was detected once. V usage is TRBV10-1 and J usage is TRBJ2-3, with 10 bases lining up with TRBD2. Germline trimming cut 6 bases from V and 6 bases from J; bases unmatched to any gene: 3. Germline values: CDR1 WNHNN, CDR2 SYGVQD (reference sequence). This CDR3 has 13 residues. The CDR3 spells CASSLTSGDTQYF. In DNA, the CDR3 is TGCGCCAGCAGCCTGACTAGCGGGGATACGCAGTATTTT.

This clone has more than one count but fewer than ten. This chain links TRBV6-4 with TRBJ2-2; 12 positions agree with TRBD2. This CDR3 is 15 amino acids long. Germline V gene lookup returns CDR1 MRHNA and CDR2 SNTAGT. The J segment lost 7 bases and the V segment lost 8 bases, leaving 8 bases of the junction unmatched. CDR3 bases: TGTGCCAGCCGACGGACTAGCGGGACGAGCGGGGAGCTGTTTTTT. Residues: CASRRTSGTSGELFF.

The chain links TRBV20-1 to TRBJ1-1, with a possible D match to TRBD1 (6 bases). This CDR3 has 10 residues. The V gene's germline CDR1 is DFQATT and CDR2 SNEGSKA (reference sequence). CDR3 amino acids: CSQGYTEAFF. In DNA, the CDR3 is TGCAGCCAGGGGTACACTGAAGCTTTCTTT.

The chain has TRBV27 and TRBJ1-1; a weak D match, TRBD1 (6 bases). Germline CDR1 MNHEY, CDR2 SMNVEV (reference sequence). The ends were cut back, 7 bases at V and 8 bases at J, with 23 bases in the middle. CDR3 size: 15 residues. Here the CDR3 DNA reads TGTGCCAGCATTGCGAAGGACAGTCCAATCCGCGAAGCTTTCTTT. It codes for CASIAKDSPIREAFF.

CDR3 DNA sequence: TGTGCCACCAGCAGGGACCTCCTGGGAGGGCGCAATCAGCCCCAGCATTTT. This encodes CATSRDLLGGRNQPQHF. This chain connects TRBV15 to TRBJ1-5, with D hard to call. This CDR3 is 17 amino acids long. V lost 3 bases to trimming and J lost 2 bases, with 17 bases between them. Germline assignment: CDR1 LNHNV and CDR2 YYDKDF (reference sequence).

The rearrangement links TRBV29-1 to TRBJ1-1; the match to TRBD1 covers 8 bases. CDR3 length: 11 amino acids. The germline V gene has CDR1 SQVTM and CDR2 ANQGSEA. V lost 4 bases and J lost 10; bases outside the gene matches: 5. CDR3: CSVGQGRSAFF. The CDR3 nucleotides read TGCAGCGTTGGACAGGGGAGATCAGCTTTCTTT.

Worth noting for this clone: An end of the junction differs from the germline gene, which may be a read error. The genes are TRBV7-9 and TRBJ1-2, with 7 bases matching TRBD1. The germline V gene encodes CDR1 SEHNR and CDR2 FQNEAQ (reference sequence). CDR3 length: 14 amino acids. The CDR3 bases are TGTTCCAGCAGCTTACATACAGGGGACTATGGCTACACCTTC. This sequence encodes CSSSLHTGDYGYTF.

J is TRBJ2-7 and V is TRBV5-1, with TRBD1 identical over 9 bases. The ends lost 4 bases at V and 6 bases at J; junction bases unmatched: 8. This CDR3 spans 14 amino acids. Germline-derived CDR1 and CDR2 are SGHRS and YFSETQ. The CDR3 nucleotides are TGCGCCAGCAGCATAAGACAGGGGGGAGGCGAGCAGTACTTC. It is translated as CASSIRQGGGEQYF.

The CDR3, as DNA: TGCGCCAGCAGCTTGCCGGGTAGCGAGCAGTACTTC. The encoded protein is CASSLPGSEQYF. The V and J genes are TRBV5-1 and TRBJ2-7; D ambiguous. V lost 1 base and J lost 6, with 8 bases in between. CDR1 is SGHRS, CDR2 YFSETQ, per germline. The CDR3 sequence is 12 residues long.

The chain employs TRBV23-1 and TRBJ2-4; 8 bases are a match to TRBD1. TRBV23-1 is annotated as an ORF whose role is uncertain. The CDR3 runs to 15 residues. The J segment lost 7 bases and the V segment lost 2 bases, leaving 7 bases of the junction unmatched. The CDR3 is CASSQIPGGENIQYF. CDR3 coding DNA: TGCGCCAGCAGTCAAATACCAGGGGGCGAGAACATTCAGTACTTC.

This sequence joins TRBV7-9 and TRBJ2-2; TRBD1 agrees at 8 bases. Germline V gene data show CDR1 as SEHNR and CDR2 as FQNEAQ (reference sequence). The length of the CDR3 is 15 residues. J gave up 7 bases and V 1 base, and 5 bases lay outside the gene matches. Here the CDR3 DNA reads TGTGCCAGCAGCTTAGGGACAGGGTTTGACGGGGAGCTGTTTTTT. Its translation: CASSLGTGFDGELFF.

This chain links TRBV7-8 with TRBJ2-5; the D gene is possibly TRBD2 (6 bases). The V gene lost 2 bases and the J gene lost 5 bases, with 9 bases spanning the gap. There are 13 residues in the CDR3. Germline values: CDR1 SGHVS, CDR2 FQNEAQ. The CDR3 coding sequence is TGTGCCAGCAGCTTATATCGGGGGGAGACCCAGTACTTC. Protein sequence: CASSLYRGETQYF.